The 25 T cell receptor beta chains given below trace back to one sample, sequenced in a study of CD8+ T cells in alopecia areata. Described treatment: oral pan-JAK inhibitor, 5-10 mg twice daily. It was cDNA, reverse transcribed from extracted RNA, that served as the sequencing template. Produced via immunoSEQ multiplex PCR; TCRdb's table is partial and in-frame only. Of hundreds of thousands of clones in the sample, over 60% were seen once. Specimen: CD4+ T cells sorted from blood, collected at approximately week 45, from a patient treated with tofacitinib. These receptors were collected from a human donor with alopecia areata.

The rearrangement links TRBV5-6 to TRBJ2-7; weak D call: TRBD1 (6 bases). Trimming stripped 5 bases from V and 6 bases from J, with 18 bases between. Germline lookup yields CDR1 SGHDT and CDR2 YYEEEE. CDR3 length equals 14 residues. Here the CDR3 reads CASRINRAAGEQYF. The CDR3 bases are TGTGCCAGCAGGATTAACAGGGCCGCCGGCGAGCAGTACTTC.

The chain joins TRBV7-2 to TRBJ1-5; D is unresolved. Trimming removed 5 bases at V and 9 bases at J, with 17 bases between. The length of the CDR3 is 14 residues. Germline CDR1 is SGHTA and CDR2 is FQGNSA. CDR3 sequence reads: CASSPRRDWGPQHF. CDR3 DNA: TGTGCCAGCAGCCCCCGGCGCGACTGGGGGCCCCAGCATTTT. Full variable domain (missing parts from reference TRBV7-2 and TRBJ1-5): GAGVSQSPSNKVTEKGKDVELRCDPISGHTALYWYRQSLGQGLEFLIYFQGNSAPDKSGLPSDRFSAERTGGSVSTLTIQRTQQEDSAVYLCASSPRRDWGPQHFGDGTRLSIL.

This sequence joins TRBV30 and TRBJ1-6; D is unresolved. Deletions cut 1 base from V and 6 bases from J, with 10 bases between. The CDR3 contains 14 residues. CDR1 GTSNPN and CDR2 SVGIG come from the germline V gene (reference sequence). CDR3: CAWSGGLGNSPLHF. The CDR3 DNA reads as TGTGCCTGGAGTGGAGGGCTGGGTAATTCACCCCTCCACTTT.

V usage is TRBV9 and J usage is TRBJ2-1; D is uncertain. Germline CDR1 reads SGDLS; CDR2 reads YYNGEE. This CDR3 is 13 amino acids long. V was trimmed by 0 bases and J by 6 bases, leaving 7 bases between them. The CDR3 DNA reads TGTGCCAGCAGCGTAGGATTAGTCAATGAGCAGTTCTTC. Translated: CASSVGLVNEQFF.

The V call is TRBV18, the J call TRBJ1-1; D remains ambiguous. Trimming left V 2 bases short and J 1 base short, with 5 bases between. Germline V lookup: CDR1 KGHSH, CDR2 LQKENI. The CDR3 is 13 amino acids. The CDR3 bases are TGTGCCAGCTCACCAAAGGGGAACACTGAAGCTTTCTTT. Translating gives CASSPKGNTEAFF.

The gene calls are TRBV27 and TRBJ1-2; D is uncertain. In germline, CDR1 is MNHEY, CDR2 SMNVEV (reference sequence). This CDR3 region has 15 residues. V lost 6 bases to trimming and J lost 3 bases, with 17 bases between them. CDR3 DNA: TGTGCCAGCAGCCCCCGGCCCCAGCGGGACTATGGCTACACCTTC. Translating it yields CASSPRPQRDYGYTF.

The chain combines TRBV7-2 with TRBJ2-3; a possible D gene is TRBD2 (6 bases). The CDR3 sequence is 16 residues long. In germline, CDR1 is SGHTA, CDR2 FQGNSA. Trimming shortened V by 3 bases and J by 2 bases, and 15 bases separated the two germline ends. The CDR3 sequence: CASSLEGSPYTDTQYF. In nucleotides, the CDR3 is TGTGCCAGCAGCTTGGAGGGGTCACCGTACACAGATACGCAGTATTTT.

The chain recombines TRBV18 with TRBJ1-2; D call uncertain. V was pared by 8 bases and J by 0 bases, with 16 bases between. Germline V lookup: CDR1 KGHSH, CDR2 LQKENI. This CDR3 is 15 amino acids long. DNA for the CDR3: TGTGCCAGCCATGCGGGGATCGACGCTAACTATGGCTACACCTTC. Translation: CASHAGIDANYGYTF.

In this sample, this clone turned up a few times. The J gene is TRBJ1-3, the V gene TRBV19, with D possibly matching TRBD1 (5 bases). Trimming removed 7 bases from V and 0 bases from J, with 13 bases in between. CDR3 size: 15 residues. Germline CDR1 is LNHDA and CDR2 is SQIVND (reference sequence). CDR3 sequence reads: CASTERQISGNTIYF. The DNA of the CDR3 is TGTGCCAGTACCGAGAGACAGATCTCTGGAAACACCATATATTTT.

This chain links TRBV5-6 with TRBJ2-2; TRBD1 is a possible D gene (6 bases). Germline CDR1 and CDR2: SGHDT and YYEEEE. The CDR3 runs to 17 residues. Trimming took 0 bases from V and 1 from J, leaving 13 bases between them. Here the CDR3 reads CASSLGSGTQNTGELFF. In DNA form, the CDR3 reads TGTGCCAGCAGCTTGGGGTCCGGGACACAGAACACCGGGGAGCTGTTTTTT.

The CDR3: CASSLSGGVLARQFF. CDR3 nucleotides: TGCGCCAGCAGCTTGTCAGGCGGAGTCCTCGCCAGGCAGTTCTTC. The chain has TRBV5-1 and TRBJ2-1; D remains ambiguous. V shed 1 base and J shed 12 bases, with 20 bases lying between them. The length of the CDR3 is 15 residues. The germline CDR1 and CDR2 sequences are SGHRS and YFSETQ.

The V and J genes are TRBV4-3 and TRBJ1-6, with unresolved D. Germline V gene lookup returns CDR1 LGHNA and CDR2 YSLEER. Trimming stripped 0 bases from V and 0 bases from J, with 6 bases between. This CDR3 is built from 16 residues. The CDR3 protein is CASSQDHNSYNSPLHF. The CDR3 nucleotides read TGCGCCAGCAGCCAAGATCACAACTCCTATAATTCACCCCTCCACTTT.

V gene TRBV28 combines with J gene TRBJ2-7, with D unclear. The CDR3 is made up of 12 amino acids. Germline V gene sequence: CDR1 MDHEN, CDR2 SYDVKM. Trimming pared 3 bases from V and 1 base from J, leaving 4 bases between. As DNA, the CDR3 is TGTGCCAGCAGTTTCGCTTCCTACGAGCAGTACTTC. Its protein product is CASSFASYEQYF.

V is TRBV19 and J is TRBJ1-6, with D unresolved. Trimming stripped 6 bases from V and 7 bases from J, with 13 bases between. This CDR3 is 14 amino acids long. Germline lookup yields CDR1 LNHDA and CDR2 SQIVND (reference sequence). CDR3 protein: CASSIGDYNSPLHF. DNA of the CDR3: TGTGCCAGTAGCATCGGAGATTACAATTCACCCCTCCACTTT.

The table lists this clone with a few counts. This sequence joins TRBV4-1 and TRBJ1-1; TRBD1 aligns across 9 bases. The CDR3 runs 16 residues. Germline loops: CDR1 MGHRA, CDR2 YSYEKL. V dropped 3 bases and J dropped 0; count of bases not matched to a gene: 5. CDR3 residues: CASSHPGQGMNTEAFF. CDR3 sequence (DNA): TGCGCCAGCAGCCACCCGGGACAGGGAATGAACACTGAAGCTTTCTTT.

CDR3 sequence: CAIGPGQGAWDEQYF. As DNA, the CDR3 is TGTGCCATCGGTCCAGGACAGGGTGCTTGGGACGAGCAGTACTTC. This chain joins TRBV10-3 and TRBJ2-7; 8 bases are shared with TRBD1. CDR1 and CDR2 from the germline V gene are ENHRY and SYGVKD. Trimming at V came to 8 bases and at J to 5 bases, leaving 14 bases not matched to a gene. The length of the CDR3 is 15 residues.

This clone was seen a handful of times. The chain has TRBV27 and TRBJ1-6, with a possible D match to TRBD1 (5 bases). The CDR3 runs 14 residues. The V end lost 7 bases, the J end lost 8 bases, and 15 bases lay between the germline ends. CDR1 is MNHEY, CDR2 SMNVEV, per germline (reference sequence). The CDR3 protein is CASNSQGLYSPLHF. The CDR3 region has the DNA TGTGCCAGCAATAGTCAGGGACTTTATTCACCCCTCCACTTT.

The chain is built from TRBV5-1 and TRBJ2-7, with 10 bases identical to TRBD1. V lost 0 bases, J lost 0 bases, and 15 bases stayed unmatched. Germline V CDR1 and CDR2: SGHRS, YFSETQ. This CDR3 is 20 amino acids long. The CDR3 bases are TGCGCCAGCAGCTTGGCCGTGGGGGATGCGGGACAGGGGTACTCCTACGAGCAGTACTTC. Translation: CASSLAVGDAGQGYSYEQYF.

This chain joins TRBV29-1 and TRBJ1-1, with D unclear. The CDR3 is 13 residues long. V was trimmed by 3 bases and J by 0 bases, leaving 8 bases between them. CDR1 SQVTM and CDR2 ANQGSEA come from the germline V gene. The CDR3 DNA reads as TGCAGCGTTGACACCTCCATGAACACTGAAGCTTTCTTT. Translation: CSVDTSMNTEAFF.

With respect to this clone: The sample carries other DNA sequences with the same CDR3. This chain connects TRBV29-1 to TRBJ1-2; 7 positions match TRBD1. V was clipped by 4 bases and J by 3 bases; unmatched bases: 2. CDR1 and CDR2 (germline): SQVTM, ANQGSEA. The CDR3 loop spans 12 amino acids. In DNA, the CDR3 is TGCAGCGTTGGGGACAGAGACTATGGCTACACCTTC. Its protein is CSVGDRDYGYTF.

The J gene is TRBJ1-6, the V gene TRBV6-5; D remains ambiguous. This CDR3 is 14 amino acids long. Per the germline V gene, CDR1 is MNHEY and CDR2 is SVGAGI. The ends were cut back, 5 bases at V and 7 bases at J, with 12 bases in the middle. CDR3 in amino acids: CASSRFANNSPLHF. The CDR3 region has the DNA TGTGCCAGCAGTAGGTTCGCCAACAATTCACCCCTCCACTTT.

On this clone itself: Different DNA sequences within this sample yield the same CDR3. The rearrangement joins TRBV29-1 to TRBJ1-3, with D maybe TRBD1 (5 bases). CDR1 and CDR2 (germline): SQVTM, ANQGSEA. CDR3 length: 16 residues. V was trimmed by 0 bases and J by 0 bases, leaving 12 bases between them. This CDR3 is CSVEDPSGGSGNTIYF. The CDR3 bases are TGCAGCGTTGAAGATCCATCCGGGGGCTCTGGAAACACCATATATTTT. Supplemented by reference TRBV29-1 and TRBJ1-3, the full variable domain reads SAVISQKPSRDICQRGTSLTIQCQVDSQVTMMFWYRQQPGQSLTLIATANQGSEATYESGFVIDKFPISRPNLTFSTLTVSNMSPEDSSIYLCSVEDPSGGSGNTIYFGEGSWLTVV.

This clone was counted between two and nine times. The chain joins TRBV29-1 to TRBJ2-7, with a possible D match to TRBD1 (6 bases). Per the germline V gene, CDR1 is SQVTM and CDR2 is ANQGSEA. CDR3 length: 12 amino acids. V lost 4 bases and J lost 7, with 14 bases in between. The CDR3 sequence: CSVGLQGREQYF. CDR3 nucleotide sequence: TGCAGCGTTGGATTACAGGGACGAGAGCAGTACTTC.

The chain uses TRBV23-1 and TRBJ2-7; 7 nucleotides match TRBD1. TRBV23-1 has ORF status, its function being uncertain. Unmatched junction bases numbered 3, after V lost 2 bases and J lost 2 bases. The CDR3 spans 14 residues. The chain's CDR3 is CASSQIGQAYEQYF. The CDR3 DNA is TGCGCCAGCAGTCAAATCGGACAGGCCTACGAGCAGTACTTC.

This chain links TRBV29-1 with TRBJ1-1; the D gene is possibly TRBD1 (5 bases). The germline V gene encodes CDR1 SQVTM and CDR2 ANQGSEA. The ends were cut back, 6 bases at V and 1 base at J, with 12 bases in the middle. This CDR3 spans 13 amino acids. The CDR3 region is CSVVFGGNTEAFF. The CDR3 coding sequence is TGCAGCGTGGTGTTCGGGGGGAACACTGAAGCTTTCTTT.